The clone carrying this T cell receptor (beta chain) was detected once. Clones were sequenced by immunoSEQ multiplex PCR, and TCRdb holds only the in-frame ones, with some missing. This sample has about 42,000 clones, with roughly nine tenths found just once. The CDR3 has 13 residues. The V gene end was trimmed by 8 bases and the J gene end by 3 bases; junction bases not matched to a gene: 5. Per the germline V gene, CDR1 is SNHLY and CDR2 is FYNNEI. The data were taken from a study of blood T cell repertoires in COVID-19. The source of this sequence is a man aged 70-80 years with active COVID-19. This chain links TRBV2 with TRBJ2-7, with TRBD1 matching 9 bases. Sequencing input: peripheral blood. The CDR3 region has the DNA TGTGCCAGCGGGGACAGGGTCCACTACGAGCAGTACTTC. Its protein product is CASGDRVHYEQYF.